The 7 T cell receptor beta chains in this list originate from one sample, sequenced in a study of CD8+CD57+ T cells in acquired aplastic anemia. Using genomic DNA as the template, TCR beta VDJ and CDR3 profiling was carried out. From the reads, TCRdb called clonotypes with MiXCR, one entry per CDR3 protein. The sample holds 200,000 or so distinct CDR3 sequences, about three fifths seen once. The sequencing sample was made of sorted CD4+, CD8+, or CD8+CD57+ T cells (not recorded which) from PBMCs. These TCRs come from a human donor with severe aplastic anemia or a healthy control (not recorded which).

The chain carries TRBV5-6 and TRBJ2-7; TRBD2 agrees at 8 bases. The trim removed 3 bases at V and 0 bases at J, leaving 8 bases unmatched. The germline V gene encodes CDR1 SGHDT and CDR2 YYEEEE. The CDR3 is 16 amino acids. This chain's CDR3 is CASSYLAGGLSYEQYF. DNA for the CDR3: TGTGCCAGCAGCTACCTAGCGGGTGGACTCTCCTACGAGCAGTACTTC.

The J gene is TRBJ1-1, the V gene TRBV29-1; possible D gene TRBD1, 6 bases. Germline V lookup: CDR1 SQVTM, CDR2 ANQGSEA. The CDR3 has 13 amino acids. Trimming pared 6 bases from V and 0 bases from J, leaving 11 bases between. In DNA form, the CDR3 reads TGCAGCGTCCATTCAGGGGTGAACACTGAAGCTTTCTTT. This translates into CSVHSGVNTEAFF.

This chain joins TRBV7-3 and TRBJ1-5; D remains ambiguous. CDR3 length: 14 amino acids. The V end lost 5 bases, the J end lost 7 bases, and 15 bases lay between the germline ends. CDR1 and CDR2 from the germline V gene are SGHTA and FQGTGA. As DNA, the CDR3 is TGTGCCAGCAGCCAAGATGGCAGTTACCAGCCCCAGCATTTT. Translated, it gives CASSQDGSYQPQHF.

This chain links TRBV20-1 with TRBJ1-2; possibly TRBD1 for D (6 bases). Germline V CDR1 and CDR2: DFQATT, SNEGSKA (reference sequence). CDR3 length: 14 amino acids. V was cut by 6 bases and J by 0 bases, with 14 bases left in between. CDR3 sequence: CSAPTTGANYGYTF. In DNA form, the CDR3 reads TGCAGTGCACCAACGACAGGAGCTAACTATGGCTACACCTTC.

This clonotype was observed a handful of times. The J gene is TRBJ1-2, the V gene TRBV7-2; D remains ambiguous. V shed 1 base and J shed 4 bases, with 4 bases lying between them. Germline CDR1 is SGHTA and CDR2 is FQGNSA. The CDR3 runs to 12 residues. As DNA, the CDR3 is TGTGCCAGCAGCTTAGGCAGCTATGGCTACACCTTC. It specifies CASSLGSYGYTF.

V is TRBV10-3 and J is TRBJ1-1; tentatively, D is TRBD1 (6 bases). There are 13 residues in the CDR3. Germline V gene data show CDR1 as ENHRY and CDR2 as SYGVKD. Trimming cost V 4 bases and J 4 bases, with 10 bases left between them. The CDR3 sequence: CAISAQGGTEAFF. In DNA, the CDR3 is TGTGCCATCAGTGCACAGGGAGGCACTGAAGCTTTCTTT.

This clonotype showed up just a few times. The chain carries TRBV20-1 and TRBJ2-1; 7 positions match TRBD2. Germline lookup yields CDR1 DFQATT and CDR2 SNEGSKA (reference sequence). There are 13 residues in the CDR3. The junction had 5 bases not matched to a gene; V was cut back by 0 bases and J by 9 bases. The CDR3 nucleotides read TGCAGTGCTAGAGATTGGGGGGGAAGTGAGCAGTTCTTC. As protein: CSARDWGGSEQFF.